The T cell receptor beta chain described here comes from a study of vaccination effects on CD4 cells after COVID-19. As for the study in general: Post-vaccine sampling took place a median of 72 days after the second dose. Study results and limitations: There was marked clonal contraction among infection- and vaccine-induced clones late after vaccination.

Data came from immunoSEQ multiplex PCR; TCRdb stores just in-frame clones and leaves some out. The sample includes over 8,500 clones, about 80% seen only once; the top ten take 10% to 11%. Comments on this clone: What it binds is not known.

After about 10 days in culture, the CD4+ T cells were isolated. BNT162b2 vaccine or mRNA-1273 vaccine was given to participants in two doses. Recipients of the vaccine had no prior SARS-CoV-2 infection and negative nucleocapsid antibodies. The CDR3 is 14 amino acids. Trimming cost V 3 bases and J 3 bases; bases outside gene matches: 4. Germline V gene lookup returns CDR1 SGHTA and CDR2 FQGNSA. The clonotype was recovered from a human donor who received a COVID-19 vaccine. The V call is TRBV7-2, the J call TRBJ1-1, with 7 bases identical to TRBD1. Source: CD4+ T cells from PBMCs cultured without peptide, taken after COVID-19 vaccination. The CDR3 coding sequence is TGTGCCAGCAGCTTCAGGACAGGAGACACTGAAGCTTTCTTT. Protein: CASSFRTGDTEAFF.